Below are 27 T cell receptor beta chains sequenced from a single sample in a study of cytomegalovirus exposure and HLA in healthy donors. It was with 60 Vbeta and 13 Jbeta primers that the PCR ran. Libraries were prepared by immunoSEQ multiplex PCR; TCRdb keeps only in-frame clonotypes and omits some of them. The table includes more than 65,000 clones, approximately 82% detected once. Sequencing was done on a sample of PBMCs. The receptors stem from a man aged 18 to 35 in good health and CMV-seronegative.

This clone has a single count. The chain carries TRBV7-2 and TRBJ2-3, with unresolved D. Trimming removed 1 base from V and 0 bases from J, with 11 bases in between. The CDR3 totals 16 residues. From germline, CDR1 is SGHTA and CDR2 FQGNSA. CDR3 nucleotides: TGTGCCAGCAGCTTAGTATCAGGCCCTAGCACAGATACGCAGTATTTT. Translating it yields CASSLVSGPSTDTQYF.

The chain is built from TRBV27 and TRBJ2-1; maybe TRBD1 (5 bases). V was clipped by 8 bases and J by 0 bases, with 20 bases between them. The CDR3 length is 17 residues. The germline V gene has CDR1 MNHEY and CDR2 SMNVEV (reference sequence). CDR3 loop: CASRHVSGQSSYNEQFF. DNA of the CDR3: TGTGCCAGCCGACACGTTTCAGGGCAAAGCTCCTACAATGAGCAGTTCTTC.

This chain links TRBV2 with TRBJ1-2, with 7 bases identical to TRBD1. V dropped 3 bases and J dropped 7; count of bases not matched to a gene: 8. CDR1 is SNHLY and CDR2 is FYNNEI in the germline V gene. The CDR3 has 14 amino acids. DNA for the CDR3: TGTGCCAGCAGTGACCCCAGGGGGATAGGTGGCTACACCTTC. This codes for CASSDPRGIGGYTF.

In its sample, this clone was seen a few times. V usage is TRBV6-6 and J usage is TRBJ2-3; no firm D call. Trimming shortened V by 6 bases and J by 1 base, and 14 bases separated the two germline ends. The CDR3 runs 15 residues. Looked up from germline, CDR1 is MNHNY and CDR2 is SVGAGI (reference sequence). CDR3 loop: CASSLLPPRTDTQYF. The CDR3 bases are TGTGCCAGCAGCCTACTCCCTCCTCGCACAGATACGCAGTATTTT.

The chain employs TRBV13 and TRBJ2-4, with TRBD1 identical over 9 bases. CDR1 PRHDT and CDR2 FYEKMQ come from the germline V gene (reference sequence). The CDR3 has 16 residues. Trimming cost V 3 bases and J 8 bases; bases outside gene matches: 11. DNA for the CDR3: TGTGCCAGCAGCTTTGACAGGGGGGCTAATATTGACATTCAGTACTTC. This gives the protein CASSFDRGANIDIQYF.

This clone was detected a few times. The chain employs TRBV28 and TRBJ1-2; tentative D call: TRBD1 (6 bases). CDR3 size: 13 residues. With 4 bases removed from V and 5 bases from J, the gap between germline ends came to 11 bases. The germline V gene encodes CDR1 MDHEN and CDR2 SYDVKM. The CDR3 spells CASSSGGWYGYTF. CDR3 coding DNA: TGTGCCAGCAGTTCTGGGGGCTGGTATGGCTACACCTTC.

The chain has TRBV29-1 and TRBJ2-1, with 11 bases identical to TRBD2. Trimming at V came to 1 base and at J to 0 bases, leaving 11 bases not matched to a gene. Looked up from germline, CDR1 is SQVTM and CDR2 is ANQGSEA. This CDR3 is 19 amino acids long. CDR3: CSVEGFVGLAESSYNEQFF. The CDR3 nucleotides read TGCAGCGTTGAAGGGTTTGTGGGACTAGCGGAGAGCTCCTACAATGAGCAGTTCTTC.

The chain links TRBV28 to TRBJ2-7; D is unclear. The CDR3 extends over 13 amino acids. Germline V gene data show CDR1 as MDHEN and CDR2 as SYDVKM. V gave up 6 bases and J gave up 4 bases, with 13 bases separating them. The CDR3 nucleotides are TGTGCCAGCAGGACACCCCCACGGTACGAGCAGTACTTC. Encoded protein: CASRTPPRYEQYF. The full variable domain, completed using reference TRBV28 and TRBJ2-7, is DVKVTQSSRYLVKRTGEKVFLECVQDMDHENMFWYRQDPGLGLRLIYFSYDVKMKEKGDIPEGYSVSREKKERFSLILESASTNQTSMYLCASRTPPRYEQYFGPGTRLTVT.

The V and J genes are TRBV7-6 and TRBJ2-3; perhaps TRBD1 as D (5 bases). This CDR3 is 14 amino acids long. Germline V CDR1 and CDR2: SGHVS, FNYEAQ. Between the trimmed V and J ends, which lost 5 bases and 6 bases, there was a span of 15 bases. CDR3 DNA sequence: TGTGCCAGCAGCCTCCCATTAGGGGTGGATACGCAGTATTTT. This codes for CASSLPLGVDTQYF.

The genes are TRBV5-1 and TRBJ2-3; a possible D gene is TRBD2 (7 bases). Germline CDR1 reads SGHRS; CDR2 reads YFSETQ. The CDR3 runs to 14 residues. V shed 4 bases and J shed 6 bases, with 15 bases lying between them. As DNA, the CDR3 is TGCGCCAGCAGCGGGAGGGGGAGGGCTGATACGCAGTATTTT. Translated: CASSGRGRADTQYF.

The V and J genes are TRBV4-3 and TRBJ2-1; a weak D match, TRBD2 (5 bases). V was clipped by 0 bases and J by 12 bases, with 12 bases between them. The CDR3 has 13 amino acids. Germline values: CDR1 LGHNA, CDR2 YSLEER. This CDR3 reads CASSQDHRSGQFF. The CDR3 DNA sequence: TGCGCCAGCAGCCAAGATCATCGCAGCGGGCAGTTCTTC.

The CDR3 is CAIGGSVNTGELFF. The CDR3 DNA follows: TGTGCCATCGGAGGTAGCGTGAACACCGGGGAGCTGTTTTTT. The chain is built from TRBV10-3 and TRBJ2-2, with TRBD2 as a possible D gene (5 bases). Germline V gives CDR1 ENHRY, CDR2 SYGVKD. V was trimmed by 8 bases and J by 1 base, leaving 11 bases between them. CDR3 size: 14 residues.

The V and J genes are TRBV9 and TRBJ2-1; 8 bases agree with TRBD2. The J segment lost 0 bases and the V segment lost 5 bases, leaving 4 bases of the junction unmatched. Germline lookup yields CDR1 SGDLS and CDR2 YYNGEE. The CDR3 is 15 amino acids. CDR3 in amino acids: CASSNSGNSYNEQFF. The CDR3 coding sequence is TGTGCCAGCAGTAATAGCGGGAACTCCTACAATGAGCAGTTCTTC.

V gene TRBV27 combines with J gene TRBJ2-3, with TRBD2 matching over 13 bases. CDR3 size: 16 residues. CDR1 is MNHEY and CDR2 is SMNVEV in the germline V gene (reference sequence). The V and J ends lost 5 bases and 3 bases, in that order; junction bases with no gene match: 5. The CDR3 DNA reads as TGTGCCAGCAGTCCTGGGACTAGCGGGAAAACAGATACGCAGTATTTT. As protein: CASSPGTSGKTDTQYF.

This clone was observed a few times. J is TRBJ1-2 and V is TRBV28; tentatively, D is TRBD1 (6 bases). V was clipped by 8 bases and J by 3 bases, with 13 bases between them. The CDR3 totals 13 residues. Germline V gives CDR1 MDHEN, CDR2 SYDVKM. In nucleotides, the CDR3 is TGTGCCAGCGAGGAGACAGGATACTATGGCTACACCTTC. This sequence encodes CASEETGYYGYTF.

The chain couples TRBV7-9 to TRBJ1-4; D uncertain. Trimming stripped 5 bases from V and 12 bases from J, with 10 bases between. The CDR3 totals 11 residues. From germline, CDR1 is SEHNR and CDR2 FQNEAQ (reference sequence). The CDR3 spells CASSRGQELFF. In DNA form, the CDR3 reads TGTGCCAGCAGCCGAGGGCAGGAACTGTTTTTT.

V is TRBV11-2 and J is TRBJ1-2; unclear D gene. Trimming shortened V by 4 bases and J by 0 bases, and 9 bases separated the two germline ends. CDR3 size: 14 residues. The germline V gene encodes CDR1 SGHAT and CDR2 FQNNGV. The CDR3 DNA reads as TGTGCCAGCAGCTCCATCGGGGCTAACTATGGCTACACCTTC. Translation gives CASSSIGANYGYTF.

This clone was picked up a small number of times. This chain links TRBV7-9 with TRBJ2-3; 9 bases line up with TRBD1. Germline V gene sequence: CDR1 SEHNR, CDR2 FQNEAQ (reference sequence). The CDR3 runs to 15 residues. V was clipped by 4 bases and J by 5 bases; unmatched bases: 7. The CDR3 reads CASSSTGGLVDTQYF. The CDR3 nucleotides read TGTGCCAGCAGCTCGACAGGGGGTCTCGTAGATACGCAGTATTTT. Full variable domain (rest looked up from reference TRBV7-9 and TRBJ2-3): DTGVSQNPRHKITKRGQNVTFRCDPISEHNRLYWYRQTLGQGPEFLTYFQNEAQLEKSRLLSDRFSAERPKGSFSTLEIQRTEQGDSAMYLCASSSTGGLVDTQYFGPGTRLTVL.

This clone came up once. The J gene is TRBJ2-7, the V gene TRBV25-1, with TRBD2 matching 7 bases. Trimming removed 1 base from V and 3 bases from J; junction bases left unmatched: 3. CDR3 size: 14 residues. Per germline, CDR1 MGHDK and CDR2 SYGVNS. The CDR3 DNA sequence: TGTGCCAGCAGTGAATCCCCGGGGGGCTACGAGCAGTACTTC. Its protein is CASSESPGGYEQYF.

The J gene is TRBJ2-2, the V gene TRBV9; no reliable D call. Germline V gene sequence: CDR1 SGDLS, CDR2 YYNGEE. The CDR3 covers 19 residues. V was trimmed by 0 bases and J by 5 bases, leaving 23 bases between them. CDR3: CASSVAPDGLGGRTGELFF. The CDR3 nucleotides are TGTGCCAGCAGCGTAGCGCCCGATGGTCTAGGCGGTCGAACCGGGGAGCTGTTTTTT.

This sequence joins TRBV28 and TRBJ1-1; no clear D gene. CDR3 size: 12 residues. Trimming cost V 6 bases and J 11 bases, with 16 bases left between them. The V gene's germline CDR1 is MDHEN and CDR2 SYDVKM. The CDR3 is CASRSREPRAFF. The CDR3 DNA follows: TGTGCCAGCAGAAGCCGGGAGCCAAGGGCTTTCTTT.

In its sample, this clone was seen a few times. This chain uses TRBV19 with TRBJ2-3; TRBD1 aligns across 8 bases. The V gene end was trimmed by 5 bases and the J gene end by 2 bases; junction bases not matched to a gene: 9. Germline V CDR1 and CDR2: LNHDA, SQIVND (reference sequence). The CDR3 has 16 residues. The CDR3 here is CASSSIDRGDTDTQYF. CDR3 coding DNA: TGTGCCAGTAGTTCGATAGACAGGGGAGACACAGATACGCAGTATTTT.

V usage is TRBV19 and J usage is TRBJ1-3, with a tentative D call TRBD1 (5 bases). V lost 4 bases to trimming and J lost 2 bases, with 12 bases between them. The CDR3 has 15 amino acids. Germline CDR1 reads LNHDA; CDR2 reads SQIVND (reference sequence). In DNA, the CDR3 is TGTGCCAGTAGTACAGGGAAGGTGGCTGGAAACACCATATATTTT. Protein sequence: CASSTGKVAGNTIYF.

The rearrangement links TRBV7-2 to TRBJ1-2; 8 bases map to TRBD1. The trim removed 1 base at V and 4 bases at J, leaving 5 bases unmatched. Germline V CDR1 and CDR2: SGHTA, FQGNSA. This CDR3 contains 15 residues. The CDR3 region is CASSLEAGTGYGYTF. The CDR3 bases are TGTGCCAGCAGCTTAGAAGCAGGGACAGGCTATGGCTACACCTTC.

The table lists this clone with a few counts. This chain joins TRBV30 and TRBJ1-2; no firm D call. CDR1 and CDR2 from the germline V gene are GTSNPN and SVGIG (reference sequence). This CDR3 has 14 amino acids. Trimming cost V 1 base and J 5 bases, with 14 bases left between them. The CDR3 DNA follows: TGTGCCTGGAGTGAGGATACCTCAGGTTATGGCTACACCTTC. It yields the protein CAWSEDTSGYGYTF.

The rearrangement uses TRBV7-2 and TRBJ2-5; D not resolved. This CDR3 has 19 amino acids. Trimming removed 2 bases from V and 3 bases from J, with 25 bases in between. Germline V gene lookup returns CDR1 SGHTA and CDR2 FQGNSA. The CDR3 DNA reads as TGTGCCAGCAGCTTAAAAGATATCCAATCGTCGCCGTACAAAGAGACCCAGTACTTC. This sequence encodes CASSLKDIQSSPYKETQYF. The full variable domain, in which reference TRBV7-2 and TRBJ2-5 provide the parts outside the CDR3, is GAGVSQSPSNKVTEKGKDVELRCDPISGHTALYWYRQSLGQGLEFLIYFQGNSAPDKSGLPSDRFSAERTGGSVSTLTIQRTQQEDSAVYLCASSLKDIQSSPYKETQYFGPGTRLLVL.

The CDR3 sequence: CASSVAASPNYNEQFF. Written as DNA, the CDR3 is TGTGCCAGCAGCGTAGCTGCTAGTCCCAACTACAATGAGCAGTTCTTC. The genes are TRBV9 and TRBJ2-1; D ambiguous. The CDR3 is made up of 16 amino acids. CDR1 and CDR2 (germline): SGDLS, YYNGEE. Deletions cut 0 bases from V and 3 bases from J, with 13 bases between.